These 3 T cell receptor beta chains originate from one sample sequenced in a study of T cell changes during pregnancy in multiple sclerosis. Sequencing was performed with immunoSEQ multiplex PCR; in TCRdb, only in-frame clones are kept and a portion is missing. In the table there are around 52,000 clones, approximately 90% of which are singletons. Sequences were obtained from peripheral blood from another person, used as feeder cells. These TCRs come from a human donor whose cells served as feeder cells for cultures in a pregnancy study.

V usage is TRBV2 and J usage is TRBJ2-1, with D possibly being TRBD2 (6 bases). CDR1 SNHLY and CDR2 FYNNEI come from the germline V gene. Deletions cut 4 bases from V and 7 bases from J, with 14 bases between. The CDR3 contains 14 residues. CDR3 sequence (DNA): TGTGCCAGCAGTGCGGGACTGACGACGAATGAGCAGTTCTTC. This gives the protein CASSAGLTTNEQFF.

The rearrangement joins TRBV27 to TRBJ2-5; D is possibly TRBD1 (5 bases). V was trimmed by 2 bases and J by 3 bases, leaving 7 bases between them. The CDR3 has 13 residues. The V gene's germline CDR1 is MNHEY and CDR2 SMNVEV (reference sequence). The CDR3 is CASSLQGEETQYF. For the CDR3, the DNA is TGTGCCAGCAGTTTACAGGGTGAAGAGACCCAGTACTTC.

The V gene is TRBV6-5, the J gene TRBJ1-2; TRBD1 agrees at 9 bases. The germline gives CDR1 MNHEY, CDR2 SVGAGI. The ends lost 4 bases at V and 5 bases at J; junction bases unmatched: 8. The CDR3 consists of 15 residues. This chain's CDR3 is CASSSRTGALYGYTF. The CDR3 DNA reads as TGTGCCAGCAGTTCGCGGACAGGGGCCTTATATGGCTACACCTTC.